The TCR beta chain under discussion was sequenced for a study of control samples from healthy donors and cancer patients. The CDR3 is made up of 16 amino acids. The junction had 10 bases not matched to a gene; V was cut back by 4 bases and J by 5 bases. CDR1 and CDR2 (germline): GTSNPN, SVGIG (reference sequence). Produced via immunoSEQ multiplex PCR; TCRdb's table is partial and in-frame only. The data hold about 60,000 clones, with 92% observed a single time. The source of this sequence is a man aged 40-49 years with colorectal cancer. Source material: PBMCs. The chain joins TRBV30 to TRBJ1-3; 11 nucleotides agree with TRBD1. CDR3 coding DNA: TGTGCCTGGAATATTCCGGGACAGGGGGGGAGAAACACCATATATTTT. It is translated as CAWNIPGQGGRNTIYF.